Sequencing of this T cell receptor (beta chain) was carried out in a study of blood T cell repertoires in COVID-19. Turning to the study itself: The analysed material was cDNA or gDNA that came from T cells, B-cell-depleted T cells, or PBMCs.

Per the original methods: Amplified reference gene primers provided the basis for estimating nucleated cell counts. Sequencing used immunoSEQ multiplex PCR; TCRdb keeps in-frame clones, though not all of them. V and J calls plus clone size are reproduced from that table; the DNA served to infer D and trimming. Of some 30,000 clones in the sample, 65% to 90% were seen once. Per the germline V gene, CDR1 is SEHNR and CDR2 is FQNEAQ (reference sequence). The V gene end was trimmed by 5 bases and the J gene end by 1 base; junction bases not matched to a gene: 10. The CDR3 covers 16 residues. The sequencing input was peripheral blood. This sequence joins TRBV7-9 and TRBJ2-5; 7 positions agree with TRBD1. The receptor's source is a woman in her fifties or sixties with active COVID-19. The DNA for the CDR3 is TGTGCCAGCAGCACAACAAACAGGGGAATCCAAGAGACCCAGTACTTC. Translation: CASSTTNRGIQETQYF.